The present T cell receptor (beta chain) was sequenced within a study of shared clonotypes between healthy human individuals. TCRdb keeps only in-frame clones here, not all; method: immunoSEQ multiplex PCR. The sample lists fewer than 1.8 million clones, approximately 98.5% seen once, with 0.36% in the top ten. CDR3 length equals 17 residues. Germline CDR1 reads KGHSH; CDR2 reads LQKENI. V was cut by 2 bases and J by 6 bases, with 19 bases left in between. The chain has TRBV18 and TRBJ2-2; tentatively, D is TRBD1 (6 bases). Sequencing was carried out using naive CD4+ T cells sorted from blood. Subset meaning: CD45RA+ positively selected. The receptor was derived from a man between 25 and 39 years old in good health. The CDR3: CASSPSQGTKIPGELFF. The CDR3 nucleotides read TGTGCCAGCTCACCAAGTCAAGGGACAAAGATTCCCGGGGAGCTGTTTTTT. Full variable domain (missing parts from reference TRBV18 and TRBJ2-2): NAGVMQNPRHLVRRRGQEARLRCSPMKGHSHVYWYRQLPEEGLKFMVYLQKENIIDESGMPKERFSAEFPKEGPSILRIQQVVRGDSAAYFCASSPSQGTKIPGELFFGEGSRLTVL.